Described below is a single T cell receptor beta chain sequence and its context. Its binding antigen is unknown. No quality values exist for individual bases; no much larger clone is one base distant. Whole blood was collected in K2EDTA tubes by collaborating institutions according to the institutions' own protocols. For TCRbeta analysis, collaborator samples were shipped as frozen whole blood, as isolated PBMCs, or as DNA extracted from either sample type. The data derive from a study of blood T cell repertoires in COVID-19 (dated by TCRdb to the early 2020s). At the level of the whole study: The collaborator samples originated in the United States, Italy and Spain and spanned the acute and convalescent phases of COVID-19. The material from the prospective study consisted of cDNA or gDNA derived from T cells, B-cell-depleted T cells, or PBMCs. Subjects who had been exposed to COVID-19, were actively infected with it, or had recovered from it provided the deeply sampled blood TCRbeta repertoires that made up the dataset. The repertoires were released in a freely available public database meant as a resource for research on the immune response to SARS-CoV-2. Samples were obtained from the ongoing ImmuneRACE study (first 160 participants) and from over 1,000 subjects provided by 6 global collaborators. Sample metadata almost always included a de-identified subject ID, COVID-19 status, age in years and sex. Where HLA class I and class II types were available, the types were taken from metadata supplied by the sample provider, not from assay-based typing.

Deletion took 3 bases off V and 2 bases off J, with a span of 9 bases between the germline ends. The CDR3 starts with the cysteine, ends with the phenylalanine, and has 14 residues. CDR3 DNA is the only sequence kept; it has 42 bases, read in frame from the first base. Per the germline V gene, MNHNS is the CDR1 and SASEGT is the CDR2. The immunoSEQ Assay, a bias-controlled multiplex PCR, was used to amplify TCRbeta CDR3 regions from genomic DNA. Per the original workflow: Within the assay, amplification of reference gene primers was used to estimate how many nucleated cells each sample contained. To quantify the absolute abundance of each unique TCRbeta CDR3 rearrangement, sequence reads were collapsed and filtered. Productive Simpson clonality was computed per sample as the square root of Simpson's diversity index over productive rearrangements. Imported from immuneACCESS, the table was reduced by TCRdb to in-frame sequences with V and J called. These copies leave out some clones; in studies compared against another copy, an unresolved V gene accounts for under half, and the cause of the remainder is not known. V, J and clone size derive from that table, while D and trimming were established from the DNA sequence. Here the sample has about 83,000 clones; around 87% occur a single time. The ten largest account for approximately 8.1% of the sample.

What the work shows at the level of the full study, not this receptor alone: The quantity of clinical and demographic metadata differed by source and by participant and was supplied without curation.

The sequence was collected from a man older than 75 with active or convalescent COVID-19. The sequence is built from TRBV6-1 and TRBJ2-3; TRBD1 is perhaps the D gene, given 5 matching bases. Source material: peripheral blood. In nucleotides, the sequence is TGTGCCAGCAGTGAGGACACGTCCACAGATACGCAGTATTTT. This codes for CASSEDTSTDTQYF.